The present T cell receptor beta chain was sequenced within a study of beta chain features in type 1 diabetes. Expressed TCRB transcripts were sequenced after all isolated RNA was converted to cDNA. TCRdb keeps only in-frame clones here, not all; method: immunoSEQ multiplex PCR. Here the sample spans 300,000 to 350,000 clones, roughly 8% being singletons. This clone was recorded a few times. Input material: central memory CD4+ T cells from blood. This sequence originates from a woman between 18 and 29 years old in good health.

The CDR3 loop is CASSLDPTLGQYF. The CDR3, as DNA: TGTGCCAGCAGCTTAGACCCTACCTTGGGGCAGTACTTC. The V and J genes are TRBV7-3 and TRBJ2-7; D gene unclear. The CDR3 contains 13 residues. Trimming left V 2 bases short and J 9 bases short, with 14 bases between. Germline V lookup: CDR1 SGHTA, CDR2 FQGTGA.